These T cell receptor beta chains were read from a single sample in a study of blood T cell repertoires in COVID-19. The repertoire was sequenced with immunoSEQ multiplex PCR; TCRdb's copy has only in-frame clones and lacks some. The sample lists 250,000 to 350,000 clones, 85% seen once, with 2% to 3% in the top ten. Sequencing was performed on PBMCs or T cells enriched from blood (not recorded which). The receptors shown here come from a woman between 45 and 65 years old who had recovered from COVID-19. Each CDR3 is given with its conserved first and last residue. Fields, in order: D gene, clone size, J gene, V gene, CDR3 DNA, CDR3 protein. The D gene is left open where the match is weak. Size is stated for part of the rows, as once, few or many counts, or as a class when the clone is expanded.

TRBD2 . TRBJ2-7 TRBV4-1 TGCGCCAGCAGCCGACCACTAGCGGAGTCCCTCCGCGACGAGCAGTACTTC CASSRPLAESLRDEQYF
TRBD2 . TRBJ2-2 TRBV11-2 TGTGCCAGCAGCTTTAGCGGGAGGAGTGACACCGGGGAGCTGTTTTTT CASSFSGRSDTGELFF
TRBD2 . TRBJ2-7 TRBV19 TGTGCCAGTAGTACCCAACTAGCGGGGAGCTCCTACGAGCAGTACTTC CASSTQLAGSSYEQYF
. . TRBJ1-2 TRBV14 TGTGCCAGCAGCCAAGCAGGGAGGATTTATGGCTACACCTTC CASSQAGRIYGYTF
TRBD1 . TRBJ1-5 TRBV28 TGTGCCAGCAGGGACAGGAGCCCGGGGCCCCAGCATTTT CASRDRSPGPQHF
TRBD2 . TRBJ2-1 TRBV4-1 TGCGCCAGCAGCCAAGATTGGGTCACTAGCGGGAGGGCTCAGTTCTTC CASSQDWVTSGRAQFF
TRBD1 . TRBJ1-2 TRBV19 TGTGCCAGTAGCACGACAGGGGCGCTTAGTGGCTACACCTTC CASSTTGALSGYTF
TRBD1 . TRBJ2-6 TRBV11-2 TGTGCCAGCAGCCCCCGACAGGGTCGGAGGGCCAACGTCCTGACTTTC CASSPRQGRRANVLTF
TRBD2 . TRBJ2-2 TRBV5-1 TGCGCCAGCAGCCCTGCCGGGGGGGACACCGGGGAGCTGTTTTTT CASSPAGGDTGELFF
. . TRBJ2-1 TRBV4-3 TGCGCCAGCAGCCAAGTGGCGGGTCTCTCCTACAATGAGCAGTTCTTC CASSQVAGLSYNEQFF
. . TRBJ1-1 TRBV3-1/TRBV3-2 TGTGCCAGCAGCCAAGGCCAGGCCACTGAAGCTTTCTTT CASSQGQATEAFF
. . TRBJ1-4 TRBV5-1 TGCGCCAGCAGCTCGGACGGGGGGGCGACGGGAGAAAAACTGTTTTTT CASSSDGGATGEKLFF
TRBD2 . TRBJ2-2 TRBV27 TGTGCCAGCAGTTTATTTACTAGCGGGGCATCCGTTGACACCGGGGAGCTGTTTTTT CASSLFTSGASVDTGELFF
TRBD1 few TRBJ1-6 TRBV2 TGTGCCAGCAGTTACGGACAGGTTACCTATAATTCACCCCTCCACTTT CASSYGQVTYNSPLHF
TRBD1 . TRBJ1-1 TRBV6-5 TGTGCCAGCAGGGTAGACAGGGGGGAGATGAAAGCTTTCTTT CASRVDRGEMKAFF
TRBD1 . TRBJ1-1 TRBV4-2 TGTGCCAGCGGGCCGACAGGGGTGGGTACTGAAGCTTTCTTT CASGPTGVGTEAFF
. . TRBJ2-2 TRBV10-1 TGCGCCAGCAGCCACTCACCCCCCAGGGGAAGCGGGGAGCTGTTTTTT CASSHSPPRGSGELFF